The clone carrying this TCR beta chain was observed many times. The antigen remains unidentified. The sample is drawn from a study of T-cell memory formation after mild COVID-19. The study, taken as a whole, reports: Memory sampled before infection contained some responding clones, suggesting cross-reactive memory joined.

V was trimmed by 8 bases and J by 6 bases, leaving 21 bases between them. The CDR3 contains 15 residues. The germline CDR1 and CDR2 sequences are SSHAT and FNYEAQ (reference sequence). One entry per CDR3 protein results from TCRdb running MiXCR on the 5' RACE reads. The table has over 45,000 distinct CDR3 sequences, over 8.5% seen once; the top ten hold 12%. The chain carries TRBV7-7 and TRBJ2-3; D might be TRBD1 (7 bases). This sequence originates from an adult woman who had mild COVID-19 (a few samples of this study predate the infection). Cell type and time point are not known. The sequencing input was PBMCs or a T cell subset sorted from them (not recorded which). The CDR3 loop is CASGMGGRGMDTQYF. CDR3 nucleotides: TGTGCCAGCGGAATGGGGGGCAGGGGGATGGATACGCAGTATTTT.